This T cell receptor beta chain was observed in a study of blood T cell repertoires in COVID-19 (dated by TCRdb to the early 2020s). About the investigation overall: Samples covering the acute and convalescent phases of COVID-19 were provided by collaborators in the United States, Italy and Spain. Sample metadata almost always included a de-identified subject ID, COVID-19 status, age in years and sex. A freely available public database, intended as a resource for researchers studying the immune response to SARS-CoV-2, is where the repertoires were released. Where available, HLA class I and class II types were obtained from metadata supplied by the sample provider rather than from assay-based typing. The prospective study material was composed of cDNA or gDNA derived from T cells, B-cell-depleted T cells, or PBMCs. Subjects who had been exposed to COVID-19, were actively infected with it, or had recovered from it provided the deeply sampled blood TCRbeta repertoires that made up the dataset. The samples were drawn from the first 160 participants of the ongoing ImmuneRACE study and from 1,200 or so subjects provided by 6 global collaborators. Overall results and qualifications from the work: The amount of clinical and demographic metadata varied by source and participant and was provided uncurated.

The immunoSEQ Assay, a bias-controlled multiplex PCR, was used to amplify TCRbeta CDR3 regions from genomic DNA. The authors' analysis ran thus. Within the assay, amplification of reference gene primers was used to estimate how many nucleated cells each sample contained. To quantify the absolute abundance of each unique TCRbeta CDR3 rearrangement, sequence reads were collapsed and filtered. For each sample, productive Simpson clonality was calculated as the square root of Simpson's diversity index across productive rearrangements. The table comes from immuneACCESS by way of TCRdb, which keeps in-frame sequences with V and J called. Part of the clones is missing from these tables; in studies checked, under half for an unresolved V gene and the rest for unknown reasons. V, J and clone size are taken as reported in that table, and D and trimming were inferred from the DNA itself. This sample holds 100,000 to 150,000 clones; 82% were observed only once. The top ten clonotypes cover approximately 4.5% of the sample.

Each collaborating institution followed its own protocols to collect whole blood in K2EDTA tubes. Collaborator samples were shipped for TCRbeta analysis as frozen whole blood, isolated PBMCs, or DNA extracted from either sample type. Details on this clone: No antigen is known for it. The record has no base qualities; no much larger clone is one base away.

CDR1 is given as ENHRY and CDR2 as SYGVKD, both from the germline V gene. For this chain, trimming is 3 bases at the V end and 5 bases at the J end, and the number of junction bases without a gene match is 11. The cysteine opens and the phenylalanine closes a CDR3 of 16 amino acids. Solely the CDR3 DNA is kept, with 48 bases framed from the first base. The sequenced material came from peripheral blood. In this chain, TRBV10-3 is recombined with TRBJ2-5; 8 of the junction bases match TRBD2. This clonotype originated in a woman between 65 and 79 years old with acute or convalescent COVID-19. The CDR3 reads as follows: CAISEPGLVHRETQYF. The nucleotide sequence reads TGTGCCATCAGTGAACCGGGACTAGTCCATCGGGAGACCCAGTACTTC.